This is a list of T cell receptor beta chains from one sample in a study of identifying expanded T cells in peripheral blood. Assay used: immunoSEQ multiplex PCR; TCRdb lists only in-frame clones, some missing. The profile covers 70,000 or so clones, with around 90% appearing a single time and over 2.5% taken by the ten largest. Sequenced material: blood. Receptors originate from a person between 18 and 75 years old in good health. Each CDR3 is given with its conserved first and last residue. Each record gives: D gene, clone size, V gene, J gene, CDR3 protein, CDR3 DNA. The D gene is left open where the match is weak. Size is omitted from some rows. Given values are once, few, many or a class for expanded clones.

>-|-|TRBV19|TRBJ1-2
CASSMATGSYGYTF
TGTGCCAGTAGTATGGCAACAGGGTCCTATGGCTACACCTTC
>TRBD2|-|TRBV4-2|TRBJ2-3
CASSRTGLADTDTQYF
TGTGCCAGCAGCCGTACGGGACTAGCGGACACAGATACGCAGTATTTT
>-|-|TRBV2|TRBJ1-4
CASSRTGAFSGLDEKLFF
TGTGCCAGCAGCCGTACCGGGGCGTTCTCGGGACTTGATGAAAAACTGTTTTTT
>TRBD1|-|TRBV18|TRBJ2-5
CASSPASGTGAETQYF
TGTGCCAGCTCACCGGCTTCCGGGACAGGGGCCGAGACCCAGTACTTC
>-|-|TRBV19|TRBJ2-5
CASSKPGQYQETQYF
TGTGCCAGTAGTAAACCGGGACAATACCAAGAGACCCAGTACTTC
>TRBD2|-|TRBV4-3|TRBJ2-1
CASSQGFQRGGNEQFF
TGCGCCAGCAGCCAAGGTTTCCAGCGGGGGGGCAATGAGCAGTTCTTC
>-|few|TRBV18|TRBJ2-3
CASSPLTGTDTQYF
TGTGCCAGCTCACCGTTGACAGGCACAGATACGCAGTATTTT
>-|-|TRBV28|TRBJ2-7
CASGLQSPYEQYF
TGTGCCAGCGGACTCCAAAGCCCCTACGAGCAGTACTTC
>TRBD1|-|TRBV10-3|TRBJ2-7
CAISPGQGSYEQYF
TGTGCCATCAGTCCGGGACAGGGGTCCTACGAGCAGTACTTC
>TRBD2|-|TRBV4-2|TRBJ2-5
CASSQWTSLTVSQPQYF
TGTGCCAGCAGCCAGTGGACTAGTCTAACCGTTAGTCAGCCCCAGTACTTC
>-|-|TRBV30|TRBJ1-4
CAWSPNDRANEKLFF
TGTGCCTGGAGTCCCAACGACAGAGCTAATGAAAAACTGTTTTTT
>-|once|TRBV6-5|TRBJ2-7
CASSYSTEGYEQYF
TGTGCCAGCAGTTACTCGACGGAGGGATACGAGCAGTACTTC
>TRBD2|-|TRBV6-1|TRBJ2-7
CASSEWPSGAYEQYF
TGTGCCAGCAGTGAATGGCCTAGCGGTGCCTACGAGCAGTACTTC
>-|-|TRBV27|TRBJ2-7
CASSLMLGGWDEQYF
TGTGCCAGCAGTTTGATGCTCGGGGGTTGGGACGAGCAGTACTTC
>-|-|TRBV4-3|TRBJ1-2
CASSPESWTLYGYTF
TGCGCCAGCAGCCCGGAGTCTTGGACCCTCTATGGCTACACCTTC
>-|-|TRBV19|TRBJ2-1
CASSIAGRLSYNEQFF
TGTGCCAGTAGTATAGCCGGGAGACTTTCCTACAATGAGCAGTTCTTC
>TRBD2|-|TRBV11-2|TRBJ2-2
CASSSLAGDTGELFF
TGTGCCAGCAGCTCGCTAGCGGGAGACACCGGGGAGCTGTTTTTT
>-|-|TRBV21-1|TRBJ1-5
CASSSRRRRRDQPQHF
TGTGCCAGCAGCTCTCGGCGGAGGAGGAGGGATCAGCCCCAGCATTTT
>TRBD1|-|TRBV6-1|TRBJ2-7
CASSEAGTGSYEQYF
TGTGCCAGCAGTGAAGCCGGGACAGGGTCCTACGAGCAGTACTTC
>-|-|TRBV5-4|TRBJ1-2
CASSSTTDYGYTF
TGTGCCAGCAGCTCCACGACAGACTATGGCTACACCTTC
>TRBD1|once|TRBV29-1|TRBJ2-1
CSVGEPTGAQFF
TGCAGCGTTGGGGAACCGACAGGGGCGCAGTTCTTC
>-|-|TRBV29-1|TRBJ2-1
CSVVRAQEQFF
TGCAGCGTTGTACGGGCCCAAGAGCAGTTCTTC
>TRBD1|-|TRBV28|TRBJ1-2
CASSPAGGPYGYTF
TGTGCCAGCAGTCCGGCAGGGGGTCCATATGGCTACACCTTC
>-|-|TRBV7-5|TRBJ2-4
CARSLDRVLTKNIQYF
TGTGCCAGAAGCTTAGACAGGGTCTTGACCAAAAACATTCAGTACTTC
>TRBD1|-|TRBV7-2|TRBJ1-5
CASSLRTGVGQPQHF
TGTGCCAGCAGCTTACGGACAGGGGTGGGTCAGCCCCAGCATTTT
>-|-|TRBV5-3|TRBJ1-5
CARSLKGDQPQHF
TGTGCCAGAAGCTTAAAGGGGGATCAGCCCCAGCATTTT
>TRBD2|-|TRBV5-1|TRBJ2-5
CASSPGLAGVLQETQYF
TGCGCCAGCAGCCCCGGACTAGCGGGAGTCCTGCAGGAGACCCAGTACTTC
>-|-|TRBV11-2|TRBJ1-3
CASSLVSGGGGNTIYF
TGTGCCAGCAGCTTAGTTTCCGGGGGAGGTGGAAACACCATATATTTT
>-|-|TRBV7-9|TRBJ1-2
CASSSIDRTPFYGYTF
TGTGCCAGCAGCTCGATAGACAGGACCCCCTTCTATGGCTACACCTTC
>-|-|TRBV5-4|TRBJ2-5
CASSPGGTDHPETQYF
TGTGCCAGCAGCCCCGGAGGGACCGATCATCCAGAGACCCAGTACTTC
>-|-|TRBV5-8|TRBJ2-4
CASSLGSNPKNIQYF
TGTGCCAGCAGCTTGGGATCCAACCCCAAAAACATTCAGTACTTC
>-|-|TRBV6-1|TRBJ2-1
CASSEYPVSNEQFF
TGTGCCAGCAGTGAATACCCCGTCTCGAATGAGCAGTTCTTC
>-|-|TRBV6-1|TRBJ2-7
CASSRWDIEIYEQYF
TGTGCCAGCAGTCGATGGGACATTGAGATCTACGAGCAGTACTTC
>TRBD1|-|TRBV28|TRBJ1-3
CASSFGGGGNTIYF
TGTGCCAGCAGTTTTGGAGGGGGCGGAAACACCATATATTTT
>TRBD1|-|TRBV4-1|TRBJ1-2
CASSQDRTGGDGYTF
TGCGCCAGCAGCCAAGATCGGACAGGAGGGGATGGCTACACCTTC
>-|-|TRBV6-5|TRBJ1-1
CASSYSGITEAFF
TGTGCCAGCAGTTACTCAGGGATAACTGAAGCTTTCTTT
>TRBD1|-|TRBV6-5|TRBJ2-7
CASSYYGTGGYEQYF
TGTGCCAGCAGTTACTATGGGACAGGGGGCTACGAGCAGTACTTC
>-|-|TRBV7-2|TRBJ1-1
CASSLAAGYPHEAFF
TGTGCCAGCAGCTTAGCAGCAGGGTACCCACATGAAGCTTTCTTT
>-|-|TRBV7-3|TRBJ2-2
CASSPRAGGELFF
TGTGCCAGCAGCCCCCGGGCCGGCGGGGAGCTGTTTTTT
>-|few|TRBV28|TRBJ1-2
CASSPLPGDSNYGYTF
TGTGCCAGCAGCCCACTTCCAGGAGACTCTAACTATGGCTACACCTTC
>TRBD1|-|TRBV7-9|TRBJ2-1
CASSLASTGGWVSYNEQFF
TGTGCCAGCAGCTTAGCGTCAACAGGGGGGTGGGTCTCCTACAATGAGCAGTTCTTC
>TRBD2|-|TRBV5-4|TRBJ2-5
CASSFSGGQETQYF
TGTGCCAGCAGCTTTTCGGGAGGGCAAGAGACCCAGTACTTC
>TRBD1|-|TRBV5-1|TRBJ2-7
CASKPDRGRDEQYF
TGCGCCAGCAAACCGGACAGGGGGCGCGACGAGCAGTACTTC
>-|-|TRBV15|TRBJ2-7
CAPRREQYF
TGTGCCCCCCGGAGGGAGCAGTACTTC
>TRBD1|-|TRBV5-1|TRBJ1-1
CASSLSGQGAFF
TGCGCCAGCAGCCTATCCGGACAGGGGGCTTTCTTT
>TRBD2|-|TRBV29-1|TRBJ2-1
CSVEGFGLAGLEQFF
TGCAGCGTTGAAGGATTCGGACTAGCGGGGCTTGAGCAGTTCTTC
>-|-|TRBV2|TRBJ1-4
CASSASQGRGEKLFF
TGTGCCAGCAGTGCCTCCCAGGGTCGGGGAGAAAAACTGTTTTTT
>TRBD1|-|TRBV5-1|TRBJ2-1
CASSTGQGHEQFF
TGCGCCAGCAGCACGGGACAGGGCCATGAGCAGTTCTTC
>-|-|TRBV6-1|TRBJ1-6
CASSAGPYNSPLHF
TGTGCCAGCAGTGCAGGGCCCTATAATTCACCCCTCCACTTT
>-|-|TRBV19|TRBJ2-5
CARASPGTQYF
TGTGCCAGAGCCAGCCCAGGGACCCAGTACTTC
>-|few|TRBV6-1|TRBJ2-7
CASSGTWSSYEQYF
TGTGCCAGCAGTGGGACGTGGAGCTCCTACGAGCAGTACTTC
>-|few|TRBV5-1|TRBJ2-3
CASGEDRKRSTDTQYF
TGCGCCAGCGGCGAGGACAGAAAAAGGAGCACAGATACGCAGTATTTT
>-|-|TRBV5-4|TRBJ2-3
CASSRLETYTDTQYF
TGTGCCAGCAGCCGGCTGGAAACGTACACAGATACGCAGTATTTT
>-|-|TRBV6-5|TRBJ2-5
CASYRRIQETQYF
TGTGCCAGCTACAGGAGGATTCAAGAGACCCAGTACTTC
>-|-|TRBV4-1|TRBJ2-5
CASSYIQGGETQYF
TGCGCCAGCAGCTACATACAGGGAGGAGAGACCCAGTACTTC